Each of the 14 T cell receptor beta chains below was sequenced from the same sample in a study of a mutant IDH1 vaccine in newly diagnosed glioma. No antigen has been assigned to these receptors. The data were produced by immunoSEQ multiplex PCR, yet TCRdb's version contains in-frame clones alone and is incomplete. The repertoire consists of roughly 62,000 clones, with around 80% occurring once and the leading ten covering less than 8%. Time point in this sample: week 5, during vaccination. The content of each vaccine dose was 300 ug of mutant IDH1 20-mer peptide, and topical imiquimod accompanied it. This material consisted of PBMCs, taken from a glioma patient whose treatment included an IDH1 peptide vaccine. These receptors were obtained from a woman in her forties or fifties with glioma.

CDR3 in amino acids: CASSSPGRADTQYF. The CDR3 bases are TGTGCCAGCAGCTCCCCAGGGCGGGCGGATACGCAGTATTTT. This sequence joins TRBV9 and TRBJ2-3, with D perhaps given as TRBD1 or TRBD2 (5 bases each). The CDR3 loop spans 14 amino acids. CDR1 and CDR2 from the germline V gene are SGDLS and YYNGEE. V was cut by 4 bases and J by 6 bases, with 15 bases left in between.

V gene TRBV7-2 combines with J gene TRBJ2-5; D is undetermined. The germline V gene has CDR1 SGHTA and CDR2 FQGNSA. The V end was cut by 1 base, the J end by 2 bases, with 5 bases between. The CDR3 runs 13 residues. This CDR3 reads CASSLGRQETQYF. CDR3 DNA: TGTGCCAGCAGCTTAGGTCGGCAAGAGACCCAGTACTTC.

In this sample, this clone turned up a few times. The junction departs from the called germline gene at one end, perhaps through a read error. J is TRBJ1-2 and V is TRBV6-5, with 10 bases lining up with TRBD1. Germline values: CDR1 MNHEY, CDR2 SVGAGI. This CDR3 region has 12 residues. CDR3 sequence reads: CASSPTGGFGIF. CDR3 bases: TGTGCCAGCAGTCCGACAGGGGGCTTCGGCATATTC.

The chain is built from TRBV2 and TRBJ2-5; 7 positions match TRBD2. The CDR3 extends over 14 amino acids. The V gene end was trimmed by 4 bases and the J gene end by 5 bases; junction bases not matched to a gene: 7. The V gene's germline CDR1 is SNHLY and CDR2 FYNNEI. CDR3 loop: CASSGLASWETQYF. The CDR3 DNA reads TGTGCCAGCAGTGGACTAGCCTCGTGGGAGACCCAGTACTTC.

The chain is built from TRBV6-4 and TRBJ2-7, with 8 bases that match TRBD2. The CDR3 runs to 18 residues. V lost 8 bases, J lost 2 bases, and 20 bases stayed unmatched. Germline assignment: CDR1 MRHNA and CDR2 SNTAGT. This CDR3 reads CASPVDTPEGLGAYEQYF. As DNA, the CDR3 is TGTGCCAGCCCTGTCGATACCCCCGAGGGACTAGGGGCCTACGAGCAGTACTTC.

The rearrangement joins TRBV5-6 to TRBJ1-6; D unclear. The CDR3 has 15 amino acids. V shed 0 bases and J shed 7 bases, with 11 bases lying between them. Germline V gene data show CDR1 as SGHDT and CDR2 as YYEEEE. Written as DNA, the CDR3 is TGTGCCAGCAGCTTGGATTCCAGCGGAAATTCACCCCTCCACTTT. This encodes CASSLDSSGNSPLHF.

The V gene is TRBV10-1, the J gene TRBJ2-1; tentatively, D is TRBD1 (5 bases). The CDR3 runs 12 residues. The germline V gene has CDR1 WNHNN and CDR2 SYGVQD (reference sequence). The germline V and J ends were trimmed by 3 bases and 7 bases, with 7 bases remaining between them. CDR3 DNA: TGCGCCAGCAGTGATTCAGGGAATGAGCAGTTCTTC. It encodes CASSDSGNEQFF.

This chain uses TRBV27 with TRBJ1-2, with D possibly being TRBD1 (6 bases). The CDR3 totals 14 residues. The V gene's germline CDR1 is MNHEY and CDR2 SMNVEV (reference sequence). V dropped 2 bases and J dropped 5 bases, with 12 bases sitting between them. The CDR3: CASSLRGASYGYTF. The CDR3, as DNA: TGTGCCAGCAGTTTAAGGGGGGCTTCTTATGGCTACACCTTC.

This chain joins TRBV10-3 and TRBJ2-7; a possible D gene is TRBD2 (6 bases). V lost 3 bases and J 4 bases, leaving 19 bases between the germline ends. Germline values: CDR1 ENHRY, CDR2 SYGVKD. The CDR3 extends over 16 amino acids. CDR3 sequence: CAISEDRALRGYEQYF. DNA for the CDR3: TGTGCCATCAGTGAAGATCGAGCTCTGCGGGGTTACGAGCAGTACTTC.

The rearrangement joins TRBV19 to TRBJ2-4, with 9 bases lining up with TRBD1. The CDR3 consists of 15 residues. Germline V CDR1 and CDR2: LNHDA, SQIVND (reference sequence). After removal of 5 bases from V and 3 bases from J, the junction contained 5 bases not matched to a gene. The chain's CDR3 is CASSLTGGGKNIQYF. In DNA, the CDR3 is TGTGCCAGTAGTCTCACAGGGGGCGGCAAAAACATTCAGTACTTC.

Concerning this clone itself: The sample contains more than one DNA sequence encoding this CDR3. The chain carries TRBV4-2 and TRBJ1-2; D is unclear. This CDR3 spans 12 amino acids. Per germline, CDR1 LGHNA and CDR2 YNFKEQ. With 1 base removed from V and 2 bases from J, the gap between germline ends came to 2 bases. The CDR3: CASSQGNYGYTF. In DNA form, the CDR3 reads TGTGCCAGCAGCCAAGGCAACTATGGCTACACCTTC.

J is TRBJ2-2 and V is TRBV6-1; the D gene is possibly TRBD2 (6 bases). CDR3 length: 15 residues. CDR1 MNHNS and CDR2 SASEGT come from the germline V gene. Trimming took off 6 bases at V and 4 bases at J, with 15 bases between the two ends. Here the CDR3 DNA reads TGTGCCAGCAGCCCGGCGGGGTTAGGCACCGGGGAGCTGTTTTTT. Protein sequence: CASSPAGLGTGELFF.

The genes are TRBV5-8 and TRBJ2-3; 8 bases line up with TRBD2. The CDR3 sequence is 15 residues long. V gave up 0 bases and J gave up 6 bases; unmatched junction bases: 6. The V gene's germline CDR1 is SGHTS and CDR2 YDEGEE. The CDR3 here is CASSLELAVRDTQYF. In DNA form, the CDR3 reads TGTGCCAGCAGCTTGGAACTAGCGGTCCGGGATACGCAGTATTTT.

The rearrangement joins TRBV5-6 to TRBJ2-7; unclear D gene. V lost 1 base and J lost 2, with 10 bases in between. Germline CDR1 is SGHDT and CDR2 is YYEEEE. The CDR3 has 14 amino acids. The CDR3 coding sequence is TGTGCCAGCAGCTTGCCTACTCCGCCCTACGAGCAGTACTTC. This sequence encodes CASSLPTPPYEQYF.